These 3 T cell receptor beta chains were sequenced from one sample in a study of T cells in Graves' hyperthyroidism and ophthalmopathy. Researchers amplified the TCR beta CDR3 regions from RNA transcripts. The TCR CDR3 first-round RT-PCR relied on the HTBI primer set. Using its own MiXCR run on the multiplex PCR reads, TCRdb lists one record per CDR3 protein. The sample holds under 600,000 distinct CDR3 sequences, roughly 15% seen once. Sequencing was carried out using blood. These receptors all come from a woman aged 40 to 50 with Graves' ophthalmopathy.

This clonotype was detected a few times. The genes are TRBV6-1 and TRBJ2-7; perhaps TRBD2 as D (6 bases). The CDR3 contains 15 residues. Trimming left V 6 bases short and J 2 bases short, with 17 bases between. Germline V gene sequence: CDR1 MNHNS, CDR2 SASEGT. The CDR3 nucleotides read TGTGCCAGCAGGCAGCCGGCGGGAAGGGCCTACGAGCAGTACTTC. Its translation: CASRQPAGRAYEQYF.

The chain employs TRBV20-1 and TRBJ2-7, with D possibly TRBD1 on 6 matching bases. Germline V gene lookup returns CDR1 DFQATT and CDR2 SNEGSKA (reference sequence). The ends were cut back, 1 base at V and 6 bases at J, with 13 bases in the middle. The CDR3 loop spans 13 amino acids. The CDR3 DNA follows: TGCAGTGCTAGAGTTTCTGACAGGAGCGAGCAGTACTTC. This gives the protein CSARVSDRSEQYF.

J is TRBJ2-7 and V is TRBV28; D might be TRBD1 (6 bases). The CDR3 totals 13 residues. Trimming left V 6 bases short and J 2 bases short, with 11 bases between. Looked up from germline, CDR1 is MDHEN and CDR2 is SYDVKM. Here the CDR3 reads CASRGAGTYEQYF. The CDR3 DNA follows: TGTGCCAGCAGGGGGGCAGGAACCTACGAGCAGTACTTC.